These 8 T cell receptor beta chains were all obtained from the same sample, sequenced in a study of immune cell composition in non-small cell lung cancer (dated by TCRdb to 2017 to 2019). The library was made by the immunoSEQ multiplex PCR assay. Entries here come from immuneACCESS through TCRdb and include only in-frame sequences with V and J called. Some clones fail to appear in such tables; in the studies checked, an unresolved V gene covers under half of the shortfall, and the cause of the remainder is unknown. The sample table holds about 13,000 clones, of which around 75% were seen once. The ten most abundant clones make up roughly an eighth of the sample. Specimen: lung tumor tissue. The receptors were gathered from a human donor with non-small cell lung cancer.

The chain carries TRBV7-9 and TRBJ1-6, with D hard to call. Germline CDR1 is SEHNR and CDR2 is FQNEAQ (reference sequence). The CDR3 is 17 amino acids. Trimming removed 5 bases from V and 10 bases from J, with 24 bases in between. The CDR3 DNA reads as TGTGCCAGCAGCCGTATGTCCGGAGGGAATGGGTACTCACCCCTCCACTTT. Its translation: CASSRMSGGNGYSPLHF.

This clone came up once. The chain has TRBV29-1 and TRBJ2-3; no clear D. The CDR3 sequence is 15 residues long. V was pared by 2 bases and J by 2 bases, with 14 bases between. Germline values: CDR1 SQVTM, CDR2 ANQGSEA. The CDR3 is CSVEMVARPTDTQYF. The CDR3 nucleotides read TGCAGCGTTGAAATGGTTGCGCGCCCCACAGATACGCAGTATTTT.

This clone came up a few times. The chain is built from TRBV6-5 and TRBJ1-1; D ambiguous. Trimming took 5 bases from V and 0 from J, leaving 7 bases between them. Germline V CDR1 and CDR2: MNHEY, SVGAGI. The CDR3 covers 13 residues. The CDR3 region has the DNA TGTGCCAGCAGTCCCCTTATGAACACTGAAGCTTTCTTT. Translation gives CASSPLMNTEAFF.

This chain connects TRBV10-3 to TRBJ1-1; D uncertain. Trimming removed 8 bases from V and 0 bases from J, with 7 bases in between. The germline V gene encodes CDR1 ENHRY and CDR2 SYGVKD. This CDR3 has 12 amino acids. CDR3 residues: CAIGPMNTEAFF. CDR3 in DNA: TGTGCCATCGGCCCCATGAACACTGAAGCTTTCTTT.

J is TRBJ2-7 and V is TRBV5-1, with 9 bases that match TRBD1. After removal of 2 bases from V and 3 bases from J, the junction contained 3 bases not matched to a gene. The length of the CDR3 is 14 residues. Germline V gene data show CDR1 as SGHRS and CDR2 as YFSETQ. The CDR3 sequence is CASSLPGQGYEQYF. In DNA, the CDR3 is TGCGCCAGCAGCTTACCGGGACAGGGCTACGAGCAGTACTTC. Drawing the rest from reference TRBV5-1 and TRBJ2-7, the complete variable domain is KAGVTQTPRYLIKTRGQQVTLSCSPISGHRSVSWYQQTPGQGLQFLFEYFSETQRNKGNFPGRFSGRQFSNSRSEMNVSTLELGDSALYLCASSLPGQGYEQYFGPGTRLTVT.

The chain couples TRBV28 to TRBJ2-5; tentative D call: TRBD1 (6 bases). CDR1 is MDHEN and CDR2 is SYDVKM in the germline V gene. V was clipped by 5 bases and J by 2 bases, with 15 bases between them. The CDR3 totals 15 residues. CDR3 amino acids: CASSPARGRQETQYF. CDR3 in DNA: TGTGCCAGCAGTCCCGCCAGGGGCCGACAAGAGACCCAGTACTTC. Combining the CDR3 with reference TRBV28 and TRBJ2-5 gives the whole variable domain DVKVTQSSRYLVKRTGEKVFLECVQDMDHENMFWYRQDPGLGLRLIYFSYDVKMKEKGDIPEGYSVSREKKERFSLILESASTNQTSMYLCASSPARGRQETQYFGPGTRLLVL.

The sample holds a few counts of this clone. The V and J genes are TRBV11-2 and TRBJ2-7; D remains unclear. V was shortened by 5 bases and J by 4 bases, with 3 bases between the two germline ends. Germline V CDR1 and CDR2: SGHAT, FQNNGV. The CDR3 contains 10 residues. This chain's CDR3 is CASSLYEQYF. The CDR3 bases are TGTGCCAGCAGCCTATACGAGCAGTACTTC.

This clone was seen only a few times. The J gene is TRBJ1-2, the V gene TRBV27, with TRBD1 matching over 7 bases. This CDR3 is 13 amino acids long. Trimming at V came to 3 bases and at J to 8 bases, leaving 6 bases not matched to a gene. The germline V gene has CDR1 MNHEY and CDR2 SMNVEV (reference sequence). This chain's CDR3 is CASSFRGLRGYTF. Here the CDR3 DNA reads TGTGCCAGCAGTTTTAGGGGGCTGAGGGGCTACACCTTC.